Detailed here is one T cell receptor beta chain. This specimen belongs to a study of regulatory T cells in long-lasting Graves disease. Germline trimming cut 4 bases from V and 7 bases from J; bases unmatched to any gene: 5. Per germline, CDR1 SQVTM and CDR2 ANQGSEA. This CDR3 is 12 amino acids long. Arm-PCR of CDR3 regions and iRepertoire HTBI primers were the basis on which TCR beta libraries were built. TCRdb re-called the multiplex PCR reads through MiXCR, storing one row per CDR3 protein. The sample records 550,000 to 700,000 distinct CDR3 sequences, more than 15% being singletons. Sample time point: newly diagnosed GD, antithyroid drugs for less than 3 months. TCR sequences were obtained from RNA taken from PBMCs. The same specimen was also included in a second study, on T cells in Graves' hyperthyroidism and ophthalmopathy. That paper notes: Ophthalmopathy was model-predicted a median roughly 6.5 months pre-onset.

Source: peripheral blood mononuclear cells (PBMCs), taken at new diagnosis, from a patient treated with antithyroid drugs. The V gene is TRBV29-1, the J gene TRBJ1-2, with 8 bases lining up with TRBD1. The source is a man younger than 30 with Graves disease. As DNA, the CDR3 is TGCAGCGTTGGTACACAGGGGGTTGGCTACACCTTC. Translating it yields CSVGTQGVGYTF. The variable domain in full, with the rest retrieved from reference TRBV29-1 and TRBJ1-2, is SAVISQKPSRDICQRGTSLTIQCQVDSQVTMMFWYRQQPGQSLTLIATANQGSEATYESGFVIDKFPISRPNLTFSTLTVSNMSPEDSSIYLCSVGTQGVGYTFGSGTRLTVV.